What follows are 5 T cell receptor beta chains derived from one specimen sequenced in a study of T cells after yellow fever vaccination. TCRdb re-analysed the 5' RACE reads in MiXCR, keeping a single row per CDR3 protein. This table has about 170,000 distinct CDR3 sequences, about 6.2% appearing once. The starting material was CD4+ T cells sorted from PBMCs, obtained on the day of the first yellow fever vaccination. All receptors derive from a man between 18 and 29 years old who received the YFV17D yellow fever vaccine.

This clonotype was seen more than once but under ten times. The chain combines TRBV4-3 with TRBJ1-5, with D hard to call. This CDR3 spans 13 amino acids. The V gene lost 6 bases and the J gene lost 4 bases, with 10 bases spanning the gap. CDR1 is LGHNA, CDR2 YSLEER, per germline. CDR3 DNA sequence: TGCGCCAGCAGTCCGACGGTGAATCAGCCCCAGCATTTT. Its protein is CASSPTVNQPQHF.

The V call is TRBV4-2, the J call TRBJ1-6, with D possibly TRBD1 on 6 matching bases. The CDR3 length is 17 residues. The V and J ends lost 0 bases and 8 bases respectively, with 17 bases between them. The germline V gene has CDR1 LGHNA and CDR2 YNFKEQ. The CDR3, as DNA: TGTGCCAGCAGCCAAGATGGGGGCGGGGTGGGAGATTCACCCCTCCACTTT. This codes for CASSQDGGGVGDSPLHF.

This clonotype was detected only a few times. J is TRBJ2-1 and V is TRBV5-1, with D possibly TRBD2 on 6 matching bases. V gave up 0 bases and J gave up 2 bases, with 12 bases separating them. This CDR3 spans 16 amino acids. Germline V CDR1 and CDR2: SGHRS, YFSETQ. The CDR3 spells CASSLDGGLPYNEQFF. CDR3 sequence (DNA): TGCGCCAGCAGCTTGGATGGAGGGTTACCCTACAATGAGCAGTTCTTC.

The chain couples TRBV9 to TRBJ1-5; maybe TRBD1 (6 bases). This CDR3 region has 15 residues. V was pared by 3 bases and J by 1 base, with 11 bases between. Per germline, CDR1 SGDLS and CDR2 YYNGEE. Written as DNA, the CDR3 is TGTGCCAGCAGCGCAGGGGTCTCGAGCAATCAGCCCCAGCATTTT. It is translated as CASSAGVSSNQPQHF.

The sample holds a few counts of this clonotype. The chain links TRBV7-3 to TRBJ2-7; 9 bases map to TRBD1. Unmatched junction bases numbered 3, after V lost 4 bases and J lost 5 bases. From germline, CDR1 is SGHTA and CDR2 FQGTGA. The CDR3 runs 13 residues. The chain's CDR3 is CASSSGQGNEQYF. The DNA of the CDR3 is TGTGCCAGCAGCTCGGGACAGGGCAACGAGCAGTACTTC.